This TCR beta chain derives from a study of cytomegalovirus exposure and HLA in healthy donors. Across the whole study: An earlier analysis identified 120 million or so unique TCR beta sequences in about 170 million T cells. Study-level results: Among donors in an Asian-associated ancestry cluster, a later analysis reportedly found fewer N-insertions than the approximately 700-donor mean. An analysis done earlier found most TCR beta V segments productive about 90% or about 30% of the time.

Trimming at V came to 5 bases and at J to 13 bases, leaving 10 bases not matched to a gene. The CDR3 extends over 12 amino acids. Germline CDR1 SEHNR, CDR2 FQNEAQ (reference sequence). Note on this clone: Its antigen remains unknown.

The PCR contained 60 Vbeta and 13 Jbeta primers. Clones were read by immunoSEQ multiplex PCR, and TCRdb kept only the in-frame ones, dropping some. The sample includes roughly 150,000 clones, roughly 76% of them seen just once. The clonotype comes from a male donor in good health and CMV-seronegative. The chain employs TRBV7-9 and TRBJ1-2; 7 nucleotides align to TRBD1. Sequencing input: PBMCs. CDR3 amino acids: CASSHYEGASTF. Written as DNA, the CDR3 is TGTGCCAGCAGCCACTACGAGGGGGCCTCCACCTTC.